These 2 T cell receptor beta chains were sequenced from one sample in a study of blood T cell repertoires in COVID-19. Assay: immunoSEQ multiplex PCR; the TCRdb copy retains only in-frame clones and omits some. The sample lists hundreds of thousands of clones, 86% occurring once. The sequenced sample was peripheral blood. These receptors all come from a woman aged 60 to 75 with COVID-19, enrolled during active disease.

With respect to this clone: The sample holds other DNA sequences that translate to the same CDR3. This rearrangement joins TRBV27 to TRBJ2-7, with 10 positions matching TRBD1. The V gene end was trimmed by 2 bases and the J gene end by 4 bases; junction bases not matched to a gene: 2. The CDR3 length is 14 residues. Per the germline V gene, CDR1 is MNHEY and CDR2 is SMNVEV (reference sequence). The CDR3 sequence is CASSLPGQGYEQYF. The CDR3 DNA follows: TGTGCCAGCAGTTTACCGGGACAGGGGTACGAGCAGTACTTC.

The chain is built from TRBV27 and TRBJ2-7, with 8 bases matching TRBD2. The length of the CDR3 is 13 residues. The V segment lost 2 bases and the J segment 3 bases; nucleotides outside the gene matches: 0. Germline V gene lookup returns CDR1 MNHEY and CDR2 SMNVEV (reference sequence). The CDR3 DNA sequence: TGTGCCAGCAGTTTAGCGGGGGGCTACGAGCAGTACTTC. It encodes CASSLAGGYEQYF.